The clone carrying this T cell receptor beta chain was counted a few times. The CDR3 totals 11 residues. Germline lookup yields CDR1 SNHLY and CDR2 FYNNEI. Deletions cut 11 bases from V and 6 bases from J, with 13 bases between. In the original workflow: Estimation of nucleated cell counts was performed using reference gene primer amplification. Data came from immunoSEQ multiplex PCR; TCRdb stores just in-frame clones and leaves some out. Clone size and the V and J calls come from that table; the DNA yielded D and trimming. The data contain 180,000 or so clones, around 87% of them seen just once; the ten biggest clones take up approximately 2.7%. This sample was taken from a study of blood T cell repertoires in COVID-19. As for the study in general: Acute and convalescent COVID-19 specimens originated in the United States, Italy and Spain. PBMCs, B-cell-depleted T cells, or T cells provided the cDNA or gDNA that made up the material.

The sequencing sample was made of peripheral blood. This TCR came from a middle-aged man with active or convalescent COVID-19. The rearrangement joins TRBV2 to TRBJ1-2; tentatively, D is TRBD1 (6 bases). The CDR3 here is CASRTAHGYTF. CDR3 in DNA: TGTGCCTCAAGGACAGCCCATGGCTACACCTTC.